The entry below describes one T cell receptor (beta chain). This record comes from a study of shared clonotypes between healthy human individuals. Assay runs were performed at deep level. Profiling relied on immunoSEQ multiplex PCR, and the TCRdb table lists in-frame clones only, not all of them. The sample lists about 450,000 clones; around 75% were seen once. The CDR3 has 15 residues. V shed 6 bases and J 3 bases; nucleotides not matched to a gene: 8. Germline CDR1 and CDR2: SNHLY and FYNNEI. This receptor was taken from a woman aged 40 to 50 in good health. Some clones in this sample may be carry-over from other donors' samples. Sequences were obtained from PBMCs. This chain uses TRBV2 with TRBJ1-5; 7 bases align to TRBD1. The CDR3 DNA is TGTGCCAGCAGGGCGGGGGGACAGCCCAATCAGCCCCAGCATTTT. Translating gives CASRAGGQPNQPQHF.